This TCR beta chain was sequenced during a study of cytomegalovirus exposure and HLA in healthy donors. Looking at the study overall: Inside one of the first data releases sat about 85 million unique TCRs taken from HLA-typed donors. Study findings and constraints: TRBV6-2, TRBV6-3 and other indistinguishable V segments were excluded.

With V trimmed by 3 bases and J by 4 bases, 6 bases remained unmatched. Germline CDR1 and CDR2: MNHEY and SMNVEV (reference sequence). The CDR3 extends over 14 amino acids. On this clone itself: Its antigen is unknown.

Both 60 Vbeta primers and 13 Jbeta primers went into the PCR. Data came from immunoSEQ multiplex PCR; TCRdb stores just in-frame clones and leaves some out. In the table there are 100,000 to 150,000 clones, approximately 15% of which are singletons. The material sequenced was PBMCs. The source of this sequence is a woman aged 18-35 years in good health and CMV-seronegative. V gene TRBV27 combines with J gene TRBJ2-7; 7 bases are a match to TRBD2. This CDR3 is CASSFGGGEYEQYF. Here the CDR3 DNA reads TGTGCCAGCAGTTTTGGGGGGGGAGAGTACGAGCAGTACTTC.